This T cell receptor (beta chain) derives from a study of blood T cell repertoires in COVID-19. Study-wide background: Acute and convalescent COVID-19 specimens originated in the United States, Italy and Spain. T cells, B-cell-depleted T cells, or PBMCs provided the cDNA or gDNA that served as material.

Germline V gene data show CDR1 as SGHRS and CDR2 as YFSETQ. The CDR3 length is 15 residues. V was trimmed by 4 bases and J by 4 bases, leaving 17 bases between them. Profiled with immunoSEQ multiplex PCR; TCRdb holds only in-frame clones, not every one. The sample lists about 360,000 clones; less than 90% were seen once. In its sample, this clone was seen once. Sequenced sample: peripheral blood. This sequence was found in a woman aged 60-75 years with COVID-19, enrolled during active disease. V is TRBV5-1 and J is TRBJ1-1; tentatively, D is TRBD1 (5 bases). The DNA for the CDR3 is TGCGCCAGCAGCGCCCTATGGGGCGTTGCCACTGAAGCTTTCTTT. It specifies CASSALWGVATEAFF.